The 21 T cell receptor beta chains presented below share a single source sample, sequenced in a study of T cell repertoires in cytomegalovirus infection (dated by TCRdb to about 2019). Sequencer: Illumina HiSeq 1500. In-frame beta chains were kept once TCRdb had trimmed the public reads at Q25 with fastp and called clones with MiXCR. Each CDR3 protein appears once, grouped with its most common genes and DNA. The sample table lists 200,000 to 300,000 distinct CDR3 sequences, roughly an eighth of them with a count of one. The ten largest clones take up 1.5% to 2% of the sample. Sequenced material: PBMCs. The source of these receptors is a human donor in good health (CMV status not recorded). Some clones in this sample may be carry-over from other donors' samples.

This clonotype appeared a few times. V usage is TRBV14 and J usage is TRBJ2-5, with D perhaps matching TRBD1 or TRBD2 (5 bases each). Germline CDR1 reads SGHDN; CDR2 reads FVKESK. The CDR3 extends over 15 amino acids. Trimming stripped 0 bases from V and 5 bases from J, with 13 bases between. CDR3 in amino acids: CASSQDRVRGETQYF. Here the CDR3 DNA reads TGTGCCAGCAGCCAAGATCGGGTGAGGGGTGAGACCCAGTACTTC.

This clonotype has at least ten counts. V gene TRBV20-1 combines with J gene TRBJ1-6, with unresolved D. The CDR3 runs to 15 residues. Between the trimmed V and J ends, which lost 0 bases and 7 bases, there was a span of 13 bases. Germline V gene lookup returns CDR1 DFQATT and CDR2 SNEGSKA (reference sequence). CDR3 in DNA: TGCAGTGCTAGAGATAGCGGCAGGATGAATTCACCCCTCCACTTT. It is translated as CSARDSGRMNSPLHF.

This clonotype came up a few times. The J gene is TRBJ2-1, the V gene TRBV20-1; D is undetermined. CDR3 length equals 17 residues. Trimming took 0 bases from V and 4 from J, leaving 19 bases between them. Germline V gives CDR1 DFQATT, CDR2 SNEGSKA (reference sequence). CDR3 sequence reads: CSARDRFSARRYNEQFF. CDR3 coding DNA: TGCAGTGCTAGAGACCGATTTTCCGCGCGGAGATACAATGAGCAGTTCTTC.

In its sample, this clonotype was seen a few times. This sequence joins TRBV13 and TRBJ2-3; no definite D call. Germline V gives CDR1 PRHDT, CDR2 FYEKMQ (reference sequence). The CDR3 extends over 15 amino acids. V was pared by 1 base and J by 2 bases, with 10 bases between. CDR3 DNA: TGTGCCAGCAGCTTAGACCCGCAAAACACAGATACGCAGTATTTT. Amino acids: CASSLDPQNTDTQYF.

This chain connects TRBV20-1 to TRBJ1-1; D may be TRBD1 (5 bases). Trimming pared 3 bases from V and 0 bases from J, leaving 11 bases between. Germline assignment: CDR1 DFQATT and CDR2 SNEGSKA (reference sequence). The CDR3 runs to 14 residues. The CDR3 sequence: CSARSPGLNTEAFF. The CDR3 nucleotides read TGCAGTGCTAGGTCTCCAGGGTTGAACACTGAAGCTTTCTTT.

This rearrangement joins TRBV7-6 to TRBJ2-1; TRBD2 might be the D (6 bases). V was trimmed by 2 bases and J by 5 bases, leaving 10 bases between them. The germline V gene encodes CDR1 SGHVS and CDR2 FNYEAQ. This CDR3 is 14 amino acids long. The CDR3 protein is CASSLRTNDNEQFF. In DNA, the CDR3 is TGTGCCAGCAGCTTAAGGACTAACGACAATGAGCAGTTCTTC.

This clonotype was counted ten times or more. The rearrangement links TRBV19 to TRBJ2-3; 13 bases map to TRBD2. CDR3 length: 16 amino acids. CDR1 and CDR2 from the germline V gene are LNHDA and SQIVND (reference sequence). V lost 7 bases to trimming and J lost 4 bases; unmatched junction nucleotides: 8. The CDR3 loop is CASTETSGRWSDTQYF. CDR3 sequence (DNA): TGTGCCAGTACCGAGACTAGCGGGAGGTGGTCAGATACGCAGTATTTT.

This clonotype was found many times. The chain has TRBV25-1 and TRBJ1-6; D unresolved. Germline CDR1 is MGHDK and CDR2 is SYGVNS. The length of the CDR3 is 15 residues. Trimming left V 1 base short and J 4 bases short, with 8 bases between. The DNA of the CDR3 is TGTGCCAGCAGTGAATCCATGGGATATAATTCACCCCTCCACTTT. Translation gives CASSESMGYNSPLHF.

This clonotype was seen repeatedly, ten times or more. The chain is built from TRBV7-2 and TRBJ1-1; TRBD1 is a possible D gene (6 bases). This CDR3 is built from 14 residues. V shed 5 bases and J shed 1 base, with 11 bases lying between them. The germline gives CDR1 SGHTA, CDR2 FQGNSA. The CDR3 DNA follows: TGTGCCAGCAGCAGCCAGGGGCAGAACACTGAAGCTTTCTTT. This gives the protein CASSSQGQNTEAFF.

This clonotype has ten or more counts. This rearrangement joins TRBV7-2 to TRBJ1-4; D possibly corresponds to TRBD1 (6 bases). Trimming left V 5 bases short and J 0 bases short, with 13 bases between. Per germline, CDR1 SGHTA and CDR2 FQGNSA. CDR3 length equals 16 residues. The CDR3 here is CASSPHRTATNEKLFF. As DNA, the CDR3 is TGTGCCAGCAGCCCCCACCGGACAGCAACTAATGAAAAACTGTTTTTT. Full variable domain (outside the CDR3, taken from reference TRBV7-2 and TRBJ1-4): GAGVSQSPSNKVTEKGKDVELRCDPISGHTALYWYRQSLGQGLEFLIYFQGNSAPDKSGLPSDRFSAERTGGSVSTLTIQRTQQEDSAVYLCASSPHRTATNEKLFFGSGTQLSVL.

In its sample, this clonotype was seen many times. Germline is not matched at one junction end, which may reflect a read error. V usage is TRBV11-2 and J usage is TRBJ2-7; either TRBD1 or TRBD2 may fit D (5 bases each). The CDR3 is 14 amino acids. Germline CDR1 is SGHAT and CDR2 is FQNNGV. CDR3: CASSVEGLSYEQYF. CDR3 DNA sequence: TGTGCCAGCAGCGTAGAGGGGCTCTCCTACGAGCAGTACTTC.

This clonotype was observed a few times. The chain joins TRBV24-1 to TRBJ2-1; TRBD2 agrees at 7 bases. CDR1 is KGHDR and CDR2 is SFDVKD in the germline V gene. The CDR3 is 14 residues long. With 2 bases clipped from V and 8 bases from J, the junction kept 5 bases outside the gene matches. The CDR3 DNA reads as TGTGCCACCAGTGATTCGACTAGCAGGGATGAGCAGTTCTTC. Translation: CATSDSTSRDEQFF.

This clonotype has at least ten counts. This sequence joins TRBV12-3 or TRBV12-4 and TRBJ1-1; the D is unclear. Trimming shortened V by 6 bases and J by 1 base, and 9 bases separated the two germline ends. This CDR3 contains 13 residues. CDR3 DNA sequence: TGTGCCAGCAGCGGACTCTGGAACACTGAAGCTTTCTTT. Protein product: CASSGLWNTEAFF.

This rearrangement joins TRBV20-1 to TRBJ2-1, with D maybe TRBD2 (6 bases). Germline V gene sequence: CDR1 DFQATT, CDR2 SNEGSKA (reference sequence). V lost 3 bases to trimming and J lost 3 bases, with 18 bases between them. This CDR3 has 16 residues. CDR3 in amino acids: CSARDPGTDRYNEQFF. CDR3 in DNA: TGCAGTGCTAGGGACCCCGGGACTGATCGCTACAATGAGCAGTTCTTC.

This clonotype has at least ten counts. The V call is TRBV11-2, the J call TRBJ2-3; 7 positions match TRBD2. CDR3 length: 15 amino acids. V dropped 8 bases and J dropped 0; count of bases not matched to a gene: 8. Germline CDR1 SGHAT, CDR2 FQNNGV. As DNA, the CDR3 is TGTGCCAGCTCCGGCGGGAGTGCTAGCACAGATACGCAGTATTTT. This sequence encodes CASSGGSASTDTQYF.

This clonotype was seen ten or more times. This sequence joins TRBV7-8 and TRBJ1-5; D gene unclear. The CDR3 sequence is 13 residues long. Trimming removed 1 base from V and 9 bases from J, with 10 bases in between. Germline assignment: CDR1 SGHVS and CDR2 FQNEAQ. DNA for the CDR3: TGTGCCAGCAGCTTAGAAGGTTCCTCGCCCCAGCATTTT. Protein sequence: CASSLEGSSPQHF.

The rearrangement links TRBV18 to TRBJ2-3; no clear D. Trimming pared 0 bases from V and 2 bases from J, leaving 9 bases between. Germline V CDR1 and CDR2: KGHSH, LQKENI. The CDR3 spans 15 residues. The CDR3 nucleotides are TGTGCCAGCTCACCACCGTCAGGATCCACAGATACGCAGTATTTT. Its translation: CASSPPSGSTDTQYF.

This clonotype was recorded many times. The chain links TRBV11-2 to TRBJ2-1; no firm D call. The CDR3 sequence is 15 residues long. The germline V gene encodes CDR1 SGHAT and CDR2 FQNNGV. Between the trimmed V and J ends, which lost 5 bases and 9 bases, there was a span of 20 bases. The CDR3, as DNA: TGTGCCAGCAGCGCGATCAGGACCAATACCGGTGAGCAGTTCTTC. This codes for CASSAIRTNTGEQFF.

In this sample, this clonotype turned up many times. The chain is built from TRBV7-2 and TRBJ1-2; 9 bases are a match to TRBD1. V shed 5 bases and J 6 bases; nucleotides not matched to a gene: 7. Per germline, CDR1 SGHTA and CDR2 FQGNSA. This CDR3 has 14 residues. CDR3 in DNA: TGTGCCAGCAGCCCTTACAGGGGGCAGGATGGCTACACCTTC. Translating it yields CASSPYRGQDGYTF.

This clonotype showed up many times. The chain is built from TRBV7-2 and TRBJ2-3, with D tentatively TRBD1 or TRBD2 (5 bases each). CDR3 length equals 15 residues. Trimming cost V 1 base and J 0 bases, with 8 bases left between them. Germline-derived CDR1 and CDR2 are SGHTA and FQGNSA. CDR3 nucleotides: TGTGCCAGCAGCTTAGGGGACCCAAGCACAGATACGCAGTATTTT. It codes for CASSLGDPSTDTQYF. Full variable domain (outside the CDR3, taken from reference TRBV7-2 and TRBJ2-3): GAGVSQSPSNKVTEKGKDVELRCDPISGHTALYWYRQSLGQGLEFLIYFQGNSAPDKSGLPSDRFSAERTGGSVSTLTIQRTQQEDSAVYLCASSLGDPSTDTQYFGPGTRLTVL.

This clonotype has only a few counts. This chain links TRBV29-1 with TRBJ1-2, with 10 bases lining up with TRBD1. Trimming took 6 bases from V and 4 from J; bases not matched to a gene: 8. CDR1 is SQVTM and CDR2 is ANQGSEA in the germline V gene. The CDR3 contains 14 residues. DNA of the CDR3: TGCAGCGTCACGGGACAGGGGTTCGGCTATGGCTACACCTTC. Translation gives CSVTGQGFGYGYTF.